These 30 T cell receptor beta chains were sequenced from one sample in a study of T-cell memory formation after mild COVID-19. TCRdb analysed the 5' RACE reads with MiXCR anew, one entry per CDR3 protein. Found here are 280,000 or so distinct CDR3 sequences, 8% to 10% of them singletons; the top ten hold 22%. Sequences were obtained from PBMCs or a T cell subset sorted from them (not recorded which). All receptors come from a young man who had mild COVID-19 (a few samples of this study predate the infection). Cell type and time point are not known.

In its sample, this clonotype was seen a few times. CDR3 DNA: TGTGCTAGTGGTTTACCCCCCTTCGTGCTCCACGAGCAGTACTTC. It translates to CASGLPPFVLHEQYF. The V call is TRBV12-5, the J call TRBJ2-7; D remains unclear. This CDR3 comprises 15 residues. Germline-derived CDR1 and CDR2 are LGHNT and FRNRAP. The V gene lost 3 bases and the J gene lost 5 bases, with 17 bases spanning the gap.

This clonotype was seen only a few times. The chain is built from TRBV20-1 and TRBJ1-5; D uncertain. CDR1 is DFQATT, CDR2 SNEGSKA, per germline (reference sequence). This CDR3 is 15 amino acids long. Trimming stripped 0 bases from V and 4 bases from J, with 13 bases between. The CDR3 protein is CSARETSGENQPQHF. The CDR3 DNA sequence: TGCAGTGCTAGAGAGACAAGTGGGGAGAATCAGCCCCAGCATTTT.

This clonotype was found a few times. The gene calls are TRBV5-6 and TRBJ2-7; D not resolved. Looked up from germline, CDR1 is SGHDT and CDR2 is YYEEEE. Between the trimmed V and J ends, which lost 0 bases and 0 bases, there was a span of 7 bases. CDR3 size: 14 residues. CDR3 protein: CASSLGMASYEQYF. The CDR3 bases are TGTGCCAGCAGCTTGGGCATGGCCTCCTACGAGCAGTACTTC.

This clonotype was found a few times. This chain links TRBV7-2 with TRBJ2-7; 10 nucleotides match TRBD1. Trimming removed 4 bases from V and 4 bases from J; junction bases left unmatched: 4. In germline, CDR1 is SGHTA, CDR2 FQGNSA. The length of the CDR3 is 14 residues. The CDR3 nucleotides read TGTGCCAGCAGCTCGACAGGGGGCGGGTACGAGCAGTACTTC. Protein product: CASSSTGGGYEQYF.

The rearrangement uses TRBV6-1 and TRBJ1-1; 8 bases match TRBD1. After removal of 6 bases from V and 11 bases from J, the junction contained 11 bases not matched to a gene. CDR1 is MNHNS, CDR2 SASEGT, per germline. CDR3 length: 13 residues. CDR3 in amino acids: CASSWTGLTGAFF. The CDR3 nucleotides read TGTGCCAGCAGCTGGACAGGGCTCACTGGGGCTTTCTTT.

This clonotype came up a few times. The CDR3 spells CASTPGQGNNEQFF. In DNA form, the CDR3 reads TGCGCCAGCACACCGGGACAGGGCAACAATGAGCAGTTCTTC. V is TRBV4-1 and J is TRBJ2-1; 9 bases are shared with TRBD1. The V and J ends lost 7 bases and 5 bases, in that order; junction bases with no gene match: 6. Germline V gene lookup returns CDR1 MGHRA and CDR2 YSYEKL. CDR3 length: 14 residues.

J is TRBJ1-3 and V is TRBV3-1; possible D gene TRBD1, 6 bases. Per the germline V gene, CDR1 is LGHDT and CDR2 is YNNKEL (reference sequence). The CDR3 spans 15 residues. V was pared by 3 bases and J by 4 bases, with 13 bases between. The CDR3: CASSQLGGTGNTIYF. CDR3 coding DNA: TGTGCCAGCAGCCAGTTAGGAGGGACAGGAAACACCATATATTTT. Variable domain in full (rest from reference TRBV3-1 and TRBJ1-3): DTAVSQTPKYLVTQMGNDKSIKCEQNLGHDTMYWYKQDSKKFLKIMFSYNNKELIINETVPNRFSPKSPDKAHLNLHINSLELGDSAVYFCASSQLGGTGNTIYFGEGSWLTVV.

The sample holds many counts of this clonotype. The rearrangement joins TRBV5-1 to TRBJ2-1; D is unclear. The CDR3 runs 13 residues. Germline lookup yields CDR1 SGHRS and CDR2 YFSETQ. Between the trimmed V and J ends, which lost 4 bases and 5 bases, there was a span of 10 bases. The CDR3 is CASSPDLNNEQFF. The CDR3 coding sequence is TGCGCCAGCAGCCCGGACCTTAACAATGAGCAGTTCTTC.

The rearrangement joins TRBV7-6 to TRBJ2-7; TRBD2 might be the D (5 bases). Germline V lookup: CDR1 SGHVS, CDR2 FNYEAQ. The CDR3 runs 15 residues. Trimming cost V 5 bases and J 1 base, with 15 bases left between them. Here the CDR3 reads CASSPGPTGSYEQYF. The DNA of the CDR3 is TGTGCCAGCAGCCCCGGGCCCACGGGGTCCTACGAGCAGTACTTC.

This clonotype was found a few times. This chain uses TRBV29-1 with TRBJ2-3, with 7 bases fitting TRBD1. The CDR3 spans 14 residues. CDR1 is SQVTM and CDR2 is ANQGSEA in the germline V gene. V was pared by 8 bases and J by 1 base, with 9 bases of the junction left unmatched. CDR3 amino acids: CSIKGAWGTDTQYF. The CDR3 DNA reads as TGCAGCATCAAGGGGGCTTGGGGCACAGATACGCAGTATTTT.

This clonotype appeared many times. The rearrangement links TRBV4-1 to TRBJ2-4; possibly TRBD1 for D (6 bases). The CDR3 consists of 14 residues. V was pared by 0 bases and J by 9 bases, with 12 bases between. CDR1 and CDR2 (germline): MGHRA, YSYEKL. CDR3 region: CASSQDPGATIQYF. In DNA form, the CDR3 reads TGCGCCAGCAGCCAAGATCCAGGGGCAACCATTCAGTACTTC.

In its sample, this clonotype was seen a few times. The chain couples TRBV20-1 to TRBJ2-5; D is ambiguous. V lost 5 bases and J 7 bases, leaving 23 bases between the germline ends. The germline V gene has CDR1 DFQATT and CDR2 SNEGSKA (reference sequence). The CDR3 length is 15 residues. CDR3 sequence (DNA): TGCAGTGCTGGGGTCCCCGGAGACAACATCGGGACCCAGTACTTC. Translated: CSAGVPGDNIGTQYF.

This clonotype was observed at least ten times. The chain uses TRBV7-2 and TRBJ2-5; tentatively, D is TRBD1 (6 bases). The CDR3 runs to 14 residues. Trimming took off 6 bases at V and 1 base at J, with 12 bases between the two ends. CDR1 is SGHTA and CDR2 is FQGNSA in the germline V gene. The CDR3 DNA is TGTGCCAGCAGGAAAGACAGGATCCAAGAGACCCAGTACTTC. Protein product: CASRKDRIQETQYF.

The CDR3 is CASSTGGPETQYF. Here the CDR3 DNA reads TGCGCCAGCAGCACAGGGGGCCCCGAGACCCAGTACTTC. V is TRBV5-1 and J is TRBJ2-5, with 9 bases lining up with TRBD1. Germline V gene lookup returns CDR1 SGHRS and CDR2 YFSETQ. This CDR3 spans 13 amino acids. The J segment lost 5 bases and the V segment lost 4 bases, leaving 3 bases of the junction unmatched.

The V gene is TRBV12-3 or TRBV12-4, the J gene TRBJ2-1; 9 nucleotides align to TRBD2. The CDR3 contains 12 residues. The V gene end was trimmed by 5 bases and the J gene end by 15 bases; junction bases not matched to a gene: 8. The CDR3 protein is CASSLYSGGPFF. In DNA form, the CDR3 reads TGTGCCAGCAGTCTATATAGCGGGGGCCCGTTCTTC.

A few counts support this clonotype. CDR3 DNA sequence: TGTGCCAGCAGCGGCCCGGGCTACAATGAGCAGTTCTTC. Translated: CASSGPGYNEQFF. The genes are TRBV7-8 and TRBJ2-1; D ambiguous. Trimming removed 5 bases at V and 3 bases at J, with 8 bases between. CDR3 length equals 13 residues. CDR1 is SGHVS, CDR2 FQNEAQ, per germline.

The chain combines TRBV20-1 with TRBJ1-2, with TRBD1 identical over 9 bases. The CDR3 totals 12 residues. The V and J ends lost 5 bases and 8 bases, in that order; junction bases with no gene match: 6. In germline, CDR1 is DFQATT, CDR2 SNEGSKA (reference sequence). The CDR3 region has the DNA TGCAGTGCTTTTTACAGGGGGCCCGGCTACACCTTC. This gives the protein CSAFYRGPGYTF.

This clonotype was seen repeatedly, ten times or more. This chain links TRBV11-2 with TRBJ2-2; TRBD1 matches at 8 bases. The CDR3 runs 16 residues. J gave up 1 base and V 5 bases, and 6 bases lay outside the gene matches. Germline CDR1 reads SGHAT; CDR2 reads FQNNGV. CDR3 amino acids: CASSLGTGRNTGELFF. The CDR3 coding sequence is TGTGCCAGCAGCCTGGGGACAGGCCGGAACACCGGGGAGCTGTTTTTT.

This clonotype has only a few counts. The chain joins TRBV20-1 to TRBJ2-7, with 7 bases that match TRBD1. Germline-derived CDR1 and CDR2 are DFQATT and SNEGSKA (reference sequence). V shed 4 bases and J 0 bases; nucleotides not matched to a gene: 6. CDR3 length equals 14 residues. The CDR3: CSATNRDSSYEQYF. CDR3 bases: TGCAGTGCTACGAACCGGGACAGCTCCTACGAGCAGTACTTC.

The CDR3 reads CASSRSQGNTGELFF. The CDR3 DNA is TGCGCCAGCAGCCGATCGCAGGGTAACACCGGGGAGCTGTTTTTT. The chain combines TRBV4-1 with TRBJ2-2; D is perhaps TRBD1 (5 bases). V was pared by 4 bases and J by 2 bases, with 11 bases between. Germline CDR1 and CDR2: MGHRA and YSYEKL. The CDR3 is made up of 15 amino acids.

This chain connects TRBV6-5 to TRBJ2-4; tentatively, D is TRBD1 or TRBD2 (6 bases each). The germline gives CDR1 MNHEY, CDR2 SVGAGI. The CDR3 totals 12 residues. Trimming took 6 bases from V and 7 from J, leaving 10 bases between them. The CDR3 is CASRGGRNIQYF. The DNA for the CDR3 is TGTGCCAGCAGGGGGGGCCGCAACATTCAGTACTTC.

This clonotype came up a few times. Here the CDR3 DNA reads TGTGCCAGCAGTTCTCGGGGGGGAGTTTTCGACTTCGGCTACACCTTC. Encoded protein: CASSSRGGVFDFGYTF. The rearrangement links TRBV6-5 to TRBJ1-2, with TRBD1 as a possible D gene (5 bases). CDR3 size: 16 residues. V lost 4 bases and J 8 bases, leaving 23 bases between the germline ends. CDR1 is MNHEY and CDR2 is SVGAGI in the germline V gene.

This clonotype turned up a few times. The chain is built from TRBV20-1 and TRBJ2-7; TRBD2 matches 8 bases. Germline V gene lookup returns CDR1 DFQATT and CDR2 SNEGSKA (reference sequence). With V trimmed by 1 base and J by 0 bases, 2 bases remained unmatched. The CDR3 covers 14 residues. The CDR3 reads CSARVAGLSYEQYF. The CDR3 DNA follows: TGCAGTGCTAGAGTAGCGGGGCTCTCCTACGAGCAGTACTTC.

This clonotype was observed a handful of times. Here the CDR3 reads CASSLNTGKYYGYTF. The CDR3 DNA reads as TGCGCCAGCAGCTTGAATACAGGGAAATACTATGGCTACACCTTC. The rearrangement uses TRBV5-1 and TRBJ1-2, with D possibly matching TRBD1 (6 bases). The V gene's germline CDR1 is SGHRS and CDR2 YFSETQ. Trimming took 1 base from V and 3 from J, leaving 13 bases between them. The CDR3 runs 15 residues.

The rearrangement joins TRBV7-8 to TRBJ2-7, with D possibly being TRBD1 or TRBD2 (7 bases each). Trimming shortened V by 5 bases and J by 4 bases, and 18 bases separated the two germline ends. CDR1 SGHVS and CDR2 FQNEAQ come from the germline V gene. This CDR3 is 15 amino acids long. In DNA form, the CDR3 reads TGTGCCAGCAGCCCGCGGCGACAGGGAGGGTACGAGCAGTACGTC. Its protein product is CASSPRRQGGYEQYV.

The chain uses TRBV7-8 and TRBJ2-1; D is possibly TRBD1 or TRBD2 (6 bases each). The germline CDR1 and CDR2 sequences are SGHVS and FQNEAQ. Trimming cost V 1 base and J 8 bases, with 9 bases left between them. The CDR3 has 13 amino acids. Written as DNA, the CDR3 is TGTGCCAGCAGCTTAGGGGGGGCGGATGAGCAGTTCTTC. Its translation: CASSLGGADEQFF.

This clonotype was detected only a few times. The V gene is TRBV20-1, the J gene TRBJ1-2, with D possibly matching TRBD1 (5 bases). CDR3 length equals 13 residues. Germline lookup yields CDR1 DFQATT and CDR2 SNEGSKA (reference sequence). The V and J ends lost 5 bases and 3 bases respectively, with 13 bases between them. CDR3 coding DNA: TGCAGTGCTGGGGGACGGCGGGACTATGGCTACACCTTC. Amino acids: CSAGGRRDYGYTF.

This clonotype was picked up many times. The V gene is TRBV7-9, the J gene TRBJ2-5; D unclear. In germline, CDR1 is SEHNR, CDR2 FQNEAQ (reference sequence). Between the trimmed V and J ends, which lost 0 bases and 3 bases, there was a span of 5 bases. This CDR3 has 13 residues. CDR3: CASSLAGKETQYF. For the CDR3, the DNA is TGTGCCAGCAGCTTAGCGGGAAAAGAGACCCAGTACTTC.

V usage is TRBV4-1 and J usage is TRBJ2-7; D tentatively fits TRBD1 or TRBD2 (5 bases each). Germline CDR1 reads MGHRA; CDR2 reads YSYEKL. The germline V and J ends were trimmed by 1 base and 4 bases, with 8 bases remaining between them. The CDR3 runs 13 residues. CDR3: CASSQGGGYEQYF. CDR3 DNA: TGCGCCAGCAGCCAAGGGGGCGGGTACGAGCAGTACTTC.

The chain links TRBV12-3 or TRBV12-4 to TRBJ1-4, with a weak D call TRBD1 (5 bases). The CDR3 is 15 residues long. V lost 3 bases and J 7 bases, leaving 15 bases between the germline ends. This CDR3 is CASSLVGGGGEKLFF. CDR3 nucleotide sequence: TGTGCCAGCAGTTTGGTGGGTGGGGGGGGTGAAAAACTGTTTTTT.